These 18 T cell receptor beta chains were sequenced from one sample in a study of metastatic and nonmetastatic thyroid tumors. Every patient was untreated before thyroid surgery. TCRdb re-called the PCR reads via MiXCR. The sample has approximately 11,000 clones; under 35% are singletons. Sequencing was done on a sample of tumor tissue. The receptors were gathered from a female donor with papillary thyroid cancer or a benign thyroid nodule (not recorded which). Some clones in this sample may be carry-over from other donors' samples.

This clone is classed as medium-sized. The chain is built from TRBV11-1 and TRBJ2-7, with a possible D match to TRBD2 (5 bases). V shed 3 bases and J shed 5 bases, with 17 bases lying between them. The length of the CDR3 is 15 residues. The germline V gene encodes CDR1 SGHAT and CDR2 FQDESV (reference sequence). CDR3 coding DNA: TGTGCCAGCAGCTTCCATAGAGCGGTCCAGGACGAGCAGTACTTC. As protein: CASSFHRAVQDEQYF.

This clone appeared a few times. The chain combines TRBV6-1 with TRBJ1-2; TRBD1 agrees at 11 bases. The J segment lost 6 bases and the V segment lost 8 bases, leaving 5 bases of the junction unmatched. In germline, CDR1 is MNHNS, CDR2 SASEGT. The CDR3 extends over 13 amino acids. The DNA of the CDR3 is TGTGCCAGCGGACAGGGGGCATTGGATGGCTACACCTTC. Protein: CASGQGALDGYTF.

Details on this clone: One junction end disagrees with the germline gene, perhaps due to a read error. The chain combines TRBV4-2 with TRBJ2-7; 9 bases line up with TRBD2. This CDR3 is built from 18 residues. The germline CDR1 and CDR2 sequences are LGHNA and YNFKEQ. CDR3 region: CVSSQDQAPAGGSYEQYF. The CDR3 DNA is TGTGTCAGCAGCCAAGATCAAGCCCCAGCGGGGGGCTCCTACGAGCAGTACTTC.

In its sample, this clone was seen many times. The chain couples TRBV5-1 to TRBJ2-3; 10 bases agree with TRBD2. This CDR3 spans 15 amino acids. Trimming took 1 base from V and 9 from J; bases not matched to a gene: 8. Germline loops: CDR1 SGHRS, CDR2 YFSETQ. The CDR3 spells CASSLKGAGGETQYF. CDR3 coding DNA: TGCGCCAGCAGCTTGAAGGGAGCGGGGGGGGAAACGCAGTATTTT. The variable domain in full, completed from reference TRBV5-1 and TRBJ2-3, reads KAGVTQTPRYLIKTRGQQVTLSCSPISGHRSVSWYQQTPGQGLQFLFEYFSETQRNKGNFPGRFSGRQFSNSRSEMNVSTLELGDSALYLCASSLKGAGGETQYFGPGTRLTVL.

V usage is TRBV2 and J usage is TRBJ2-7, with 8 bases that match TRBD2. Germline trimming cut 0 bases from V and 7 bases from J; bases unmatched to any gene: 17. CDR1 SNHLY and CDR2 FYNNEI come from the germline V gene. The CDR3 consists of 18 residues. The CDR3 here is CASSEACTLSGGPREQYF. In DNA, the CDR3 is TGTGCCAGCAGTGAAGCTTGCACCCTATCGGGAGGGCCGAGGGAGCAGTACTTC. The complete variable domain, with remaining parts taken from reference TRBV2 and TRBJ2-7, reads EPEVTQTPSHQVTQMGQEVILRCVPISNHLYFYWYRQILGQKVEFLVSFYNNEISEKSEIFDDQFSVERPDGSNFTLKIRSTKLEDSAMYFCASSEACTLSGGPREQYFGPGTRLTVT.

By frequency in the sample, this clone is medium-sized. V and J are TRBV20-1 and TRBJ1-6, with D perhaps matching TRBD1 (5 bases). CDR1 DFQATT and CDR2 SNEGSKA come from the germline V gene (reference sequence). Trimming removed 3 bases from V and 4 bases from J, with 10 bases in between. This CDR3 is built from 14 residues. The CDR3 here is CSARTGEYNSPLHF. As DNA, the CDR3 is TGCAGTGCTAGGACGGGGGAATATAATTCACCCCTCCACTTT.

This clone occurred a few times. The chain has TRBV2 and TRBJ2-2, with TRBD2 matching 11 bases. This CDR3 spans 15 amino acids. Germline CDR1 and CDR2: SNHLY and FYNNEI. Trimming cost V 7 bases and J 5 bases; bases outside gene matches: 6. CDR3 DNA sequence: TGTGCCAGCACCCTAGCGGGGGGCGGTACCGGGGAGCTGTTTTTT. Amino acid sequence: CASTLAGGGTGELFF.

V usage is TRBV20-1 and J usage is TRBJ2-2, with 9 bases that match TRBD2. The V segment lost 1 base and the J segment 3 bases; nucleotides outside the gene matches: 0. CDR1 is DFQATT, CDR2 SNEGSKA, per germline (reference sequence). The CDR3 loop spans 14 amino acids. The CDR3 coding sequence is TGCAGTGCTAGAGGACTAGCGGACACCGGGGAGCTGTTTTTT. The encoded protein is CSARGLADTGELFF.

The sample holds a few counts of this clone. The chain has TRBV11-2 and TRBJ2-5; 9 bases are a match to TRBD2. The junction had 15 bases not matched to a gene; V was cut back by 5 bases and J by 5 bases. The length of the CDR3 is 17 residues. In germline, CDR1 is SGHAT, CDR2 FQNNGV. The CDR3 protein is CASSPGWRGGRLETQYF. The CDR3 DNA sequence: TGTGCCAGCAGCCCTGGTTGGCGGGGGGGCCGATTGGAGACCCAGTACTTC.

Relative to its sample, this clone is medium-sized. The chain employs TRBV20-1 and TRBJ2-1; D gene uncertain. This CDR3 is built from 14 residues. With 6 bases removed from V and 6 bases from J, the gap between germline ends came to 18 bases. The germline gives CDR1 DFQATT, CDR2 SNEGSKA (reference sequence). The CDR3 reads CSAIPGGFPNEQFF. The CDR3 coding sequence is TGCAGTGCCATACCCGGTGGGTTCCCCAATGAGCAGTTCTTC.

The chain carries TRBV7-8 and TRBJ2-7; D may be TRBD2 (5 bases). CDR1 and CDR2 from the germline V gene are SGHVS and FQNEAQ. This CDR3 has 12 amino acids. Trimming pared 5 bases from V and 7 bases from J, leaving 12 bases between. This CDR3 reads CASSGTGWEQYF. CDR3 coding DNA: TGTGCCAGCAGCGGTACGGGGTGGGAGCAGTACTTC. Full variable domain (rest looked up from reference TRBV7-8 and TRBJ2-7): GAGVSQSPRYKVAKRGQDVALRCDPISGHVSLFWYQQALGQGPEFLTYFQNEAQLDKSGLPSDRFFAERPEGSVSTLKIQRTQQEDSAVYLCASSGTGWEQYFGPGTRLTVT.

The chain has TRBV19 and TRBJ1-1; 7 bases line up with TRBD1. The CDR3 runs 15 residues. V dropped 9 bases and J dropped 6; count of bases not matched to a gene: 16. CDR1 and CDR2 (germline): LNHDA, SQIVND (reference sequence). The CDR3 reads CASSLAFLGGSEAFF. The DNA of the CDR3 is TGTGCCAGCAGCTTAGCTTTCTTAGGGGGCTCTGAAGCTTTCTTT.

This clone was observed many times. The CDR3 reads CASSFGLAGVSTGELFF. The CDR3 DNA reads TGTGCCAGCAGCTTCGGACTAGCGGGAGTTAGCACCGGGGAGCTGTTTTTT. The chain combines TRBV5-4 with TRBJ2-2; TRBD2 matches at 13 bases. The CDR3 is 17 amino acids. Germline CDR1 is SGHNT and CDR2 is YYREEE (reference sequence). V shed 2 bases, J shed 4 bases, and the junction held 5 bases outside the gene matches.

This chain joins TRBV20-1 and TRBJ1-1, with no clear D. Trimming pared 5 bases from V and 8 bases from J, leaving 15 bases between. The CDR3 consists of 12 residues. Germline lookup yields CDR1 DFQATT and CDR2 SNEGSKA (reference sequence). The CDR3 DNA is TGCAGTGCTTGCGAACCCACCCTCGAAGCTTTCTTT. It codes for CSACEPTLEAFF.

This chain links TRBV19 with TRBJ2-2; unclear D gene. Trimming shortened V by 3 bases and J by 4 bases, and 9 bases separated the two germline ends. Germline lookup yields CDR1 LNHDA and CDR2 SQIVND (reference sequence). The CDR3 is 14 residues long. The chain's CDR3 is CASSIAASTGELFF. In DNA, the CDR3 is TGTGCCAGTAGTATTGCCGCGAGCACCGGGGAGCTGTTTTTT.

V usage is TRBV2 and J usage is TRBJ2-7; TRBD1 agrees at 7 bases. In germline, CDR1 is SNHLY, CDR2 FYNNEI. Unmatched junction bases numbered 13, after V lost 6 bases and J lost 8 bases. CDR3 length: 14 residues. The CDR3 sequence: CASSERTGINKQYF. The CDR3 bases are TGTGCCAGCAGCGAAAGGACAGGTATCAACAAGCAGTACTTC.

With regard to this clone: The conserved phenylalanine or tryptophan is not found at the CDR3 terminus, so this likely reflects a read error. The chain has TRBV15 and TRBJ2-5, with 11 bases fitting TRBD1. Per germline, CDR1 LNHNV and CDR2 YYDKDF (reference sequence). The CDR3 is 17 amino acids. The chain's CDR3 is CATSRDGTGGVQETQYL. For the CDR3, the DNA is TGTGCCACAAGCAGAGACGGGACAGGGGGTGTCCAAGAGACCCAGTACTTA.

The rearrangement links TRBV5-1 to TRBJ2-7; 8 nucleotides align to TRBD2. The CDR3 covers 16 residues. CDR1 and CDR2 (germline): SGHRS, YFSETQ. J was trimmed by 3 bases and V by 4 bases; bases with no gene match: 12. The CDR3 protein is CASSLLGRGEIYEQYF. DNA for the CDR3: TGCGCCAGCAGCCTCTTGGGGCGGGGGGAGATCTACGAGCAGTACTTC. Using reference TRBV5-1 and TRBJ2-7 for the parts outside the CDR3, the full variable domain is KAGVTQTPRYLIKTRGQQVTLSCSPISGHRSVSWYQQTPGQGLQFLFEYFSETQRNKGNFPGRFSGRQFSNSRSEMNVSTLELGDSALYLCASSLLGRGEIYEQYFGPGTRLTVT.